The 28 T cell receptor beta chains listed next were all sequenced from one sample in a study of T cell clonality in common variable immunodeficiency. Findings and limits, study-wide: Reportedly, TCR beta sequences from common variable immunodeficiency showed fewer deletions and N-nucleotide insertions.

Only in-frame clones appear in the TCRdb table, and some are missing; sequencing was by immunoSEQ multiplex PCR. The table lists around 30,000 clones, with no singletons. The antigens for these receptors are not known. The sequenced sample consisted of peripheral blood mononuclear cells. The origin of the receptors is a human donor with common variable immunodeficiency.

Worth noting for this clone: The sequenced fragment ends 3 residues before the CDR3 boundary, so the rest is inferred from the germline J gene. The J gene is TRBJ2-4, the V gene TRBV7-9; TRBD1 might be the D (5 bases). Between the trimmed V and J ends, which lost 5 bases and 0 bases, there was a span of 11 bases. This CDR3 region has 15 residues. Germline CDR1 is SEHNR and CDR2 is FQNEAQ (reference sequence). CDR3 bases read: TGTGCCAGCAGCCTCCCCAGGGTAGCCAAAAACATT. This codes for CASSLPRVAKNI. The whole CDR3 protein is CASSLPRVAKNIQYF.

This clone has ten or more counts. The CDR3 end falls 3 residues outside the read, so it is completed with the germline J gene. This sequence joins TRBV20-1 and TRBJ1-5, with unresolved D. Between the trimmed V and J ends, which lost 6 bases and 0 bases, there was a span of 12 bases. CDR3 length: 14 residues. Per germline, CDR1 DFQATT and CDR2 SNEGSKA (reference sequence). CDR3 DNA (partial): TGCAGTGCCTGGGCGGGCTTTAGCAATCAGCCC. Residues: CSAWAGFSNQP. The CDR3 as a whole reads CSAWAGFSNQPQHF.

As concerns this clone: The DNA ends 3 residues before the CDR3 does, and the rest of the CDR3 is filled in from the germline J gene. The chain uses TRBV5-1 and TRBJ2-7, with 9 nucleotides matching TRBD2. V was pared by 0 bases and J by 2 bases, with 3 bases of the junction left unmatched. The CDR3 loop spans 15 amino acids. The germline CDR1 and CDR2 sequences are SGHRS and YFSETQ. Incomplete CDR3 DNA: TGCGCCAGCAGCTTGGAACTAGCGGGTACCTACGAG. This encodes CASSLELAGTYE. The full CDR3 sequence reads CASSLELAGTYEQYF.

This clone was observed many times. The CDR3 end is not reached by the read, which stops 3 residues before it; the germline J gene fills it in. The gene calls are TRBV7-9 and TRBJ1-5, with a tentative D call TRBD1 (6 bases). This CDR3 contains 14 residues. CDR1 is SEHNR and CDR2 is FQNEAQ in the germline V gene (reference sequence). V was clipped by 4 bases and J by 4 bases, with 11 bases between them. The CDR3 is CASSSTGNNQPQHF. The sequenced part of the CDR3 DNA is TGTGCCAGCAGCTCCACAGGGAATAATCAGCCC.

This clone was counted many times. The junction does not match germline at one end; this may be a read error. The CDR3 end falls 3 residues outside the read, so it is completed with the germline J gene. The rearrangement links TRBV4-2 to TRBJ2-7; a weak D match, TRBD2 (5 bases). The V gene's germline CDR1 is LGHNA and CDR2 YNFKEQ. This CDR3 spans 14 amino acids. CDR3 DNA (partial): TGCGCCAGCAGCCAAGGACTCGTTACCTACGAG. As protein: CASSQGLVTYE. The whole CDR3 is CASSQGLVTYEQYF.

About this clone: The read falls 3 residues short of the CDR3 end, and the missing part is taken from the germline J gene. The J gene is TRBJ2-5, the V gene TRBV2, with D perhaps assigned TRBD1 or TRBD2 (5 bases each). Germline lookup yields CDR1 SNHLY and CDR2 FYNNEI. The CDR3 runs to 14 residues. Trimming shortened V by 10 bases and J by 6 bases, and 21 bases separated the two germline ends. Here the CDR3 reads CAIDERGRRKTQYF. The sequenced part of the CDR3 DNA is TGTGCCATCGACGAGAGGGGCCGTCGAAAGACC.

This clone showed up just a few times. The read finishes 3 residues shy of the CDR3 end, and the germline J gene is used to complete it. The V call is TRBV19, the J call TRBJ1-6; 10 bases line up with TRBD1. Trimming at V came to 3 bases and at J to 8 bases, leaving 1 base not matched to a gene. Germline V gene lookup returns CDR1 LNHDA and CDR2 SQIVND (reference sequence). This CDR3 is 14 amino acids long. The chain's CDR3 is CASSIGQGDSPLHF. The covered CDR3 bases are TGTGCCAGTAGTATTGGACAGGGGGATTCACCC.

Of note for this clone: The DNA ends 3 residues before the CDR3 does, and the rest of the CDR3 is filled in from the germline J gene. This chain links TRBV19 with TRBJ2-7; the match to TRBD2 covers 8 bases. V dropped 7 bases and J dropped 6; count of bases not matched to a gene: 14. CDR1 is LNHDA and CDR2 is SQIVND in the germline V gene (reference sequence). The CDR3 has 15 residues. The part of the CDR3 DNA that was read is TGTGCCAGTACCTATAGCGGGACGGCCAACGGCGAG. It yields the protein CASTYSGTANGE. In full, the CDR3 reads CASTYSGTANGEQYF.

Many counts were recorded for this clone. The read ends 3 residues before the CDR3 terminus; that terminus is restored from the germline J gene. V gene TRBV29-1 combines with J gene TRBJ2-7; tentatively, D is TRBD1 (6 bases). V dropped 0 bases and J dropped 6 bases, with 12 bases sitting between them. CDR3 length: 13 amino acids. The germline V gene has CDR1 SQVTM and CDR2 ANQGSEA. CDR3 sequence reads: CSVEDMDSSEQYF. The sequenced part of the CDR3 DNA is TGCAGCGTTGAAGATATGGACAGCTCCGAG.

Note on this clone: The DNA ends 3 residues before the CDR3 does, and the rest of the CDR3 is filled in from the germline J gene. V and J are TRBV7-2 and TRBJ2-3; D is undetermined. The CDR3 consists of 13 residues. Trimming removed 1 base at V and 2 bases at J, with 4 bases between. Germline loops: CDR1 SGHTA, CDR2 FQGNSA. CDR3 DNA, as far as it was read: TGTGCCAGCAGCTTAGTCCTCACAGATACG. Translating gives CASSLVLTDT. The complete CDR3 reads CASSLVLTDTQYF.

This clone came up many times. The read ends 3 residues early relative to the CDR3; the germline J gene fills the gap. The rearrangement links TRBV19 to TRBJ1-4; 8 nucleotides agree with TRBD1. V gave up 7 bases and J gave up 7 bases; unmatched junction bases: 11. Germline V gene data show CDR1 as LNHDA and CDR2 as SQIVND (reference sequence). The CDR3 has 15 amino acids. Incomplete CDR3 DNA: TGTGCCAGTACCCCTCTCAGGGGGCGGGCTGAAAAA. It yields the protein CASTPLRGRAEK. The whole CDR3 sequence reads CASTPLRGRAEKLFF.

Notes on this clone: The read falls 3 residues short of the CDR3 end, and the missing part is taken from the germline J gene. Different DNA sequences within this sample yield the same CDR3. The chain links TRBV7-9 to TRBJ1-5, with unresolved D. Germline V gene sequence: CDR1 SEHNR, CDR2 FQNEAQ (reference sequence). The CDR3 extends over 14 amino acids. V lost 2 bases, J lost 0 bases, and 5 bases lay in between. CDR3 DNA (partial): TGTGCCAGCAGCTTACAGGATAGCAATCAGCCC. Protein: CASSLQDSNQP. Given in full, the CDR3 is CASSLQDSNQPQHF.

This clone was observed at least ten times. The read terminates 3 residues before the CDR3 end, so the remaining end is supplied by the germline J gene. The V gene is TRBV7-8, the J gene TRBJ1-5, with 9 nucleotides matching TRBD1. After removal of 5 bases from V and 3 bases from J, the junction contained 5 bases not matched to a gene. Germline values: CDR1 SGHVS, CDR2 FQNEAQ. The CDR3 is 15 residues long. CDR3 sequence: CASSKDRGINQPQHF. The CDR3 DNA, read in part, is TGTGCCAGCAGCAAAGACAGGGGGATCAATCAGCCC. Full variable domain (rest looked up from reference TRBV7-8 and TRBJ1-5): GAGVSQSPRYKVAKRGQDVALRCDPISGHVSLFWYQQALGQGPEFLTYFQNEAQLDKSGLPSDRFFAERPEGSVSTLKIQRTQQEDSAVYLCASSKDRGINQPQHFGDGTRLSIL.

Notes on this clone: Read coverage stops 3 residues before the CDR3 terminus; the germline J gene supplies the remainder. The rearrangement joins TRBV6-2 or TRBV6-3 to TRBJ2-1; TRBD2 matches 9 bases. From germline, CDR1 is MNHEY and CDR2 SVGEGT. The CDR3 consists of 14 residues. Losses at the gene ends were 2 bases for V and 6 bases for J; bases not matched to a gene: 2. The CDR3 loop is CASSYAGGPNEQFF. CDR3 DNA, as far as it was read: TGTGCCAGCAGTTACGCGGGAGGGCCCAATGAG.

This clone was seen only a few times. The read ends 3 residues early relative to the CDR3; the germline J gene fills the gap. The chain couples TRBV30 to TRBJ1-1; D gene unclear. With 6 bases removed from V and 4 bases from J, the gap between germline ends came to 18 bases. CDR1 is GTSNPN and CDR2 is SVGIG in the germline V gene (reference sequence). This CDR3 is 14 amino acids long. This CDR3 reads CACPNFGIGTEAFF. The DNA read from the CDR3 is TGTGCCTGCCCCAATTTCGGTATCGGCACTGAA.

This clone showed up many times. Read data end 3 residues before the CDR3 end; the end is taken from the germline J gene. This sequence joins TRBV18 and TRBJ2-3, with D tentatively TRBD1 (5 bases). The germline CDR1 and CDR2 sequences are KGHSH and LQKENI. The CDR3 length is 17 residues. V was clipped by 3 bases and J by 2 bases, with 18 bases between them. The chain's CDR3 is CASSPVDSNSPTDTQYF. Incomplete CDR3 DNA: TGTGCCAGCTCACCGGTTGACAGTAACTCCCCCACAGATACG.

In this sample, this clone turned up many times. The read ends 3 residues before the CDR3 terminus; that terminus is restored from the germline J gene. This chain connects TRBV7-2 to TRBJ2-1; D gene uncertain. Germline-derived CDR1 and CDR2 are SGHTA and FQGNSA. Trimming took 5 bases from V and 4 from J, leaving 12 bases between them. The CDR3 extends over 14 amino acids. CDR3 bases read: TGTGCCAGCAGCCCCGTGTGGGCTTACAATGAG. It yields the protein CASSPVWAYNE. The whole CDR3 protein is CASSPVWAYNEQFF. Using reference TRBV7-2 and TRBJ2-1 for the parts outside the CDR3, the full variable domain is GAGVSQSPSNKVTEKGKDVELRCDPISGHTALYWYRQSLGQGLEFLIYFQGNSAPDKSGLPSDRFSAERTGGSVSTLTIQRTQQEDSAVYLCASSPVWAYNEQFFGPGTRLTVL.

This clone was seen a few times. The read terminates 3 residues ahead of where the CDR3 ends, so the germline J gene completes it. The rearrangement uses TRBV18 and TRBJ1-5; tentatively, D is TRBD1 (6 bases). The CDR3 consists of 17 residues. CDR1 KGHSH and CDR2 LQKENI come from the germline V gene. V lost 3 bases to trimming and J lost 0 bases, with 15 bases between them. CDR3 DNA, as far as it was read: TGTGCCAGCTCACCCGGACGGACAGTGGATAGCAATCAGCCC. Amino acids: CASSPGRTVDSNQP. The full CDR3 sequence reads CASSPGRTVDSNQPQHF.

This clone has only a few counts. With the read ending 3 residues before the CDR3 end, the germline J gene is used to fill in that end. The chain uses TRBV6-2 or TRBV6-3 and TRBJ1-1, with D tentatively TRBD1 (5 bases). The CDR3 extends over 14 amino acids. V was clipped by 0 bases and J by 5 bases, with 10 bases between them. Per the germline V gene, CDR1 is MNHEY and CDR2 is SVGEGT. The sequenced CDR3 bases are TGTGCCAGCAGTTACTCTGGGGGGAGGACTGAA. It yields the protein CASSYSGGRTE. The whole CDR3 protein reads CASSYSGGRTEAFF.

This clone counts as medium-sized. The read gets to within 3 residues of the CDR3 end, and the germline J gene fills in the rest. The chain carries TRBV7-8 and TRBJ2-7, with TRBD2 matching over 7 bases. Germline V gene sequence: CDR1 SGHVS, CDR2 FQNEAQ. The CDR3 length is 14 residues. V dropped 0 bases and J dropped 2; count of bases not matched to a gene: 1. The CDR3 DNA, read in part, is TGTGCCAGCAGCTTAGCCGGACTAGCCTACGAG. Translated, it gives CASSLAGLAYE. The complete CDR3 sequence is CASSLAGLAYEQYF.

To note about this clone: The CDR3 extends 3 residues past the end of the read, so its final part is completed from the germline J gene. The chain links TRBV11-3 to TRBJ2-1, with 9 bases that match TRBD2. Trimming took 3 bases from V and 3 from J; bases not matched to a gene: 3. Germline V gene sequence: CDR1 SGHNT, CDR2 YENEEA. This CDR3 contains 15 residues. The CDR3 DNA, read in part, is TGTGCCAGCAGCTTCGGGACTAGCAACTACAATGAG. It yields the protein CASSFGTSNYNE. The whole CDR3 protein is CASSFGTSNYNEQFF. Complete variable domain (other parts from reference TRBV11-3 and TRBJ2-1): EAGVVQSPRYKIIEKKQPVAFWCNPISGHNTLYWYLQNLGQGPELLIRYENEEAVDDSQLPKDRFSAERLKGVDSTLKIQPAELGDSAVYLCASSFGTSNYNEQFFGPGTRLTVL.

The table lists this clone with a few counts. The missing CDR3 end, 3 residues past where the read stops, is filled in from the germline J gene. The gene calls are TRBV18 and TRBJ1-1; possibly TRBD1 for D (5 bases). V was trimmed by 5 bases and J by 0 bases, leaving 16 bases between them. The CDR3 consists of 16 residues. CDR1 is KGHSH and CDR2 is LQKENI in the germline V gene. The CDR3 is CASSTSRAGLNTEAFF. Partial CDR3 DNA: TGTGCCAGCTCAACTTCCCGGGCAGGGTTGAACACTGAA.

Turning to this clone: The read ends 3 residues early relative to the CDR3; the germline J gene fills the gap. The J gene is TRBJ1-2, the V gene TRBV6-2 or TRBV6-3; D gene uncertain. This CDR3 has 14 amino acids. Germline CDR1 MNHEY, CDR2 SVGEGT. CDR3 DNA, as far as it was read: TGTGCCAGCAGTTACAGTGTGACCGCGGGGGGC. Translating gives CASSYSVTAGG. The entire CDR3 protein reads CASSYSVTAGGYTF.

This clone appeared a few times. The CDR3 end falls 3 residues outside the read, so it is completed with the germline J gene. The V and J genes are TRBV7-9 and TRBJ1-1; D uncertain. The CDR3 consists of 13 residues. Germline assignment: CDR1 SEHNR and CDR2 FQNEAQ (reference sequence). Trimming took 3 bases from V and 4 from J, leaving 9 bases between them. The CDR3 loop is CASSFRQFTEAFF. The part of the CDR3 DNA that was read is TGTGCCAGCAGCTTCCGTCAGTTCACTGAA. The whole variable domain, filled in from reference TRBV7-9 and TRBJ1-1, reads DTGVSQNPRHKITKRGQNVTFRCDPISEHNRLYWYRQTLGQGPEFLTYFQNEAQLEKSRLLSDRFSAERPKGSFSTLEIQRTEQGDSAMYLCASSFRQFTEAFFGQGTRLTVV.

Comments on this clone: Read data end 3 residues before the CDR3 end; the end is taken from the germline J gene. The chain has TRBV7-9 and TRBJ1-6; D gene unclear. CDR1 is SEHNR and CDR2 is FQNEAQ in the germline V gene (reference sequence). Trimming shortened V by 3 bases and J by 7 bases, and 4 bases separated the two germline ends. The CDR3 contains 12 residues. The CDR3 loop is CASSLSNSPLHF. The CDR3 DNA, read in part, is TGTGCCAGCAGCTTGAGCAATTCACCC.

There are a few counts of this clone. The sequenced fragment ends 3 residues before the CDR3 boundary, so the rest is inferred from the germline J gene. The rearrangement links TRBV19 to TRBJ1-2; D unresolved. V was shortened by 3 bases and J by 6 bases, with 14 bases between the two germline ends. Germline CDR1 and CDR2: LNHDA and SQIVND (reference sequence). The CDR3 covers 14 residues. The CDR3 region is CASSIERGRDGYTF. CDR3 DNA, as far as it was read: TGTGCCAGTAGTATCGAGCGGGGAAGGGATGGC.

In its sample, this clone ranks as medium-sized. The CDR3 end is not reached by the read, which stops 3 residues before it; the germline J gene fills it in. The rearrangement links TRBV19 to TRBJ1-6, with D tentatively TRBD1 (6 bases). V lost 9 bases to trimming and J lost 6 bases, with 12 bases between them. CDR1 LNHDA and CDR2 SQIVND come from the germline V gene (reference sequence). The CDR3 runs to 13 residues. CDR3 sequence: CASQDSTNSPLHF. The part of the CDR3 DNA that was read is TGTGCCAGCCAGGACAGTACTAATTCACCC.

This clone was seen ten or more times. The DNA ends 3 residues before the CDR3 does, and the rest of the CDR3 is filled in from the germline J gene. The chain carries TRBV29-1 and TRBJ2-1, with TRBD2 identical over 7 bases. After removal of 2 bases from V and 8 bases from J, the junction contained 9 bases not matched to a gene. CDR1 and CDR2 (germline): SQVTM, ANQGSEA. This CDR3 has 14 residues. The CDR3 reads CSVEKGGVKDEQFF. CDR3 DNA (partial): TGCAGCGTTGAAAAGGGAGGGGTTAAGGATGAG.